These 7 T cell receptor beta chains came from one sample sequenced in a study of blood T cell repertoires in COVID-19. Here immunoSEQ multiplex PCR was the method, and the copy in TCRdb shows in-frame clones only, minus some. Of roughly 480,000 clones in the sample, nearly 90% are singletons; the top ten hold approximately 0.9%. Sequenced input: peripheral blood. Receptors originate from a man between 18 and 29 years old with COVID-19, enrolled during active disease.

The chain employs TRBV27 and TRBJ2-3; no reliable D call. Looked up from germline, CDR1 is MNHEY and CDR2 is SMNVEV (reference sequence). Deletions cut 3 bases from V and 4 bases from J, with 8 bases between. The CDR3 is 13 amino acids. CDR3 coding DNA: TGTGCCAGCAGTTTTAAGCAAGCAGATACGCAGTATTTT. This codes for CASSFKQADTQYF.

The gene calls are TRBV13 and TRBJ2-5; D is unclear. CDR3 size: 13 residues. Germline assignment: CDR1 PRHDT and CDR2 FYEKMQ (reference sequence). V was shortened by 3 bases and J by 2 bases, with 7 bases between the two germline ends. The CDR3 sequence: CASSFKAQETQYF. The DNA of the CDR3 is TGTGCCAGCAGCTTTAAAGCGCAAGAGACCCAGTACTTC.

This chain links TRBV4-1 with TRBJ2-7; perhaps TRBD1 as D (5 bases). The CDR3 length is 14 residues. Trimming took off 2 bases at V and 1 base at J, with 9 bases between the two ends. Per the germline V gene, CDR1 is MGHRA and CDR2 is YSYEKL. The CDR3 reads CASSQTRDSYEQYF. The DNA for the CDR3 is TGCGCCAGCAGCCAAACCAGGGATTCCTACGAGCAGTACTTC.

The genes are TRBV19 and TRBJ2-1, with 9 bases identical to TRBD2. This CDR3 contains 17 residues. J lost 5 bases, V lost 1 base, and 9 bases had no gene match. Germline-derived CDR1 and CDR2 are LNHDA and SQIVND (reference sequence). The CDR3 DNA reads as TGTGCCAGTAGTATAGCAGGCCGTAGCGGGGGCCACAATGAGCAGTTCTTC. It translates to CASSIAGRSGGHNEQFF.

The chain employs TRBV2 and TRBJ2-5, with D possibly matching TRBD2 (5 bases). CDR1 is SNHLY, CDR2 FYNNEI, per germline. The ends were cut back, 5 bases at V and 5 bases at J, with 15 bases in the middle. This CDR3 is built from 14 residues. In DNA form, the CDR3 reads TGTGCCAGCAGTTACGGGGTTGGTAAGGAGACCCAGTACTTC. It encodes CASSYGVGKETQYF.

The V call is TRBV5-1, the J call TRBJ2-7; 10 bases are a match to TRBD2. This CDR3 region has 16 residues. J was trimmed by 4 bases and V by 0 bases; bases with no gene match: 7. Germline loops: CDR1 SGHRS, CDR2 YFSETQ. Written as DNA, the CDR3 is TGCGCCAGCAGCTTGGCCTCCCCAGCGGGAGGGTACGAGCAGTACTTC. Its protein is CASSLASPAGGYEQYF.

The chain joins TRBV14 to TRBJ1-1; no definite D call. Germline loops: CDR1 SGHDN, CDR2 FVKESK. The CDR3 extends over 13 amino acids. Trimming took off 2 bases at V and 4 bases at J, with 8 bases between the two ends. As DNA, the CDR3 is TGTGCCAGCAGCCAAACTCTAACCACTGAAGCTTTCTTT. This codes for CASSQTLTTEAFF.